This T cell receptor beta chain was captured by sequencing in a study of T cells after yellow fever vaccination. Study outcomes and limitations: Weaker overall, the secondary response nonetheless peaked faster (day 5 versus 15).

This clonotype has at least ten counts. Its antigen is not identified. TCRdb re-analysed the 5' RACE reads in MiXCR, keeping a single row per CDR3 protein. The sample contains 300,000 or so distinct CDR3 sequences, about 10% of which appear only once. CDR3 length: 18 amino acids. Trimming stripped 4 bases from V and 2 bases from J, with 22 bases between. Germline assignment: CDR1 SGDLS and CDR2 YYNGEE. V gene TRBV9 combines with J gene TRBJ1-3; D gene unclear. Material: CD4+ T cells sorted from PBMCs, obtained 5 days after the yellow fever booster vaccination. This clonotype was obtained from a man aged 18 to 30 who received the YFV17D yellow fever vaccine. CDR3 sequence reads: CASSPSSPQSVPGNTIYF. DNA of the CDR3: TGTGCCAGCAGCCCAAGTAGCCCACAGTCAGTACCTGGAAACACCATATATTTT. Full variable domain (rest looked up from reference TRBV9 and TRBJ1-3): DSGVTQTPKHLITATGQRVTLRCSPRSGDLSVYWYQQSLDQGLQFLIQYYNGEERAKGNILERFSAQQFPDLHSELNLSSLELGDSALYFCASSPSSPQSVPGNTIYFGEGSWLTVV.